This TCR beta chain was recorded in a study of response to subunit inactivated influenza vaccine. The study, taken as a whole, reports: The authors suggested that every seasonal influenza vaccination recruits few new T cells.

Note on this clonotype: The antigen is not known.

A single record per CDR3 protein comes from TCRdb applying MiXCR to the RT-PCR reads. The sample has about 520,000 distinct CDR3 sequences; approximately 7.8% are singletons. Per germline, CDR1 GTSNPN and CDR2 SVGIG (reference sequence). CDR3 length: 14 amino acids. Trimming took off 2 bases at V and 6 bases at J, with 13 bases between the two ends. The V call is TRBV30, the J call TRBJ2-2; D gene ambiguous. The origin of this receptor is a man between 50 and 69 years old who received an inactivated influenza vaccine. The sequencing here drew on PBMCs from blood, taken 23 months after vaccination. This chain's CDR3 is CAWSRANEAGELFF. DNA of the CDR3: TGTGCCTGGAGTAGGGCGAATGAGGCCGGGGAGCTGTTTTTT.